The entry that follows covers one T cell receptor (beta chain) sequence. Its specific antigen is unknown. Per-base quality was not reported, and no clone a single base away is much larger than it. The data belong to a study of blood T cell repertoires in COVID-19 (dated by TCRdb to the early 2020s). In the study overall: Collaborator samples came from the United States, Italy and Spain and covered acute and convalescent phases of COVID-19. The material from the prospective study consisted of cDNA or gDNA derived from T cells, B-cell-depleted T cells, or PBMCs. Deeply sampled blood TCRbeta repertoires from subjects exposed to, actively infected with, or recovered from COVID-19 were included in the dataset. The repertoires were released in a freely available public database meant as a resource for research on the immune response to SARS-CoV-2. The samples were drawn from the first 160 participants of the ongoing ImmuneRACE study and from 1,254 subjects provided by 6 global collaborators. A de-identified subject ID, COVID-19 status, age in years and sex were almost always included in the sample metadata. HLA class I and class II types, where available, came from metadata supplied by the sample provider rather than from assay-based typing. General findings and caveats noted by the study authors: The amount of clinical and demographic metadata varied by source and participant and was provided uncurated.

The immunoSEQ Assay, a bias-controlled multiplex PCR, was used to amplify TCRbeta CDR3 regions from genomic DNA. On the study's bioinformatics: Nucleated cell counts per sample were estimated from amplification of reference gene primers within the assay. To quantify the absolute abundance of each unique TCRbeta CDR3 rearrangement, sequence reads were collapsed and filtered. For each sample, productive Simpson clonality was calculated by taking the square root of Simpson's diversity index across productive rearrangements. Imported from immuneACCESS, the table was reduced by TCRdb to in-frame sequences with V and J called. These copies leave out some clones; in studies compared against another copy, an unresolved V gene accounts for under half, and the cause of the remainder is not known. V, J and clone size are those of that table, while D and trimming were read from the DNA. Here the sample has around 130,000 clones; 80% to 90% occur a single time. The ten largest make up 9.5% to 15% of the sample.

Each collaborating institution followed its own protocols to collect whole blood in K2EDTA tubes. For TCRbeta analysis, collaborators shipped samples as frozen whole blood, isolated PBMCs, or DNA extracted from either of those sample types. Sequenced input: peripheral blood. This TCR came from a human donor in a cohort sampled during active COVID-19.

The nucleotide sequence reads TGTGCCAGCAGCTTAGGGGGGGGCTATAATTCACCCCTCCACTTT. This codes for CASSLGGGYNSPLHF. The chain was built from TRBV13 and TRBJ1-6; the D segment could be TRBD1, given 5 matching bases. The V end loses 0 bases and the J end loses 3 bases, and a stretch of 6 bases separates them. Including the terminal cysteine and phenylalanine, the CDR3 comprises 15 residues. The DNA shown is the 45-base CDR3, in frame from base 1. From a lookup of the germline V gene (reference sequence), CDR1 and CDR2 are PRHDT and FYEKMQ.